The present entry profiles one T cell receptor beta chain with its context. The table lists this clonotype with a few counts. There is no known antigen for this receptor. Within one base of it there is no much larger clone, and no base qualities were kept. V is pared back by 0 bases and J by 7 bases, with 12 bases lying between the germline termini. The cysteine opens and the phenylalanine closes a CDR3 of 14 amino acids. Solely the CDR3 DNA is kept, with 42 bases framed from the first base. Via the germline V gene, CDR1 is LGHNA and CDR2 YSLEER. The data are from a study of identical twins (dated by TCRdb to the mid-2010s). Describing the broader study: The study deep-sequenced TCR alpha and beta repertoires from monozygotic twins, unrelated adults of various ages and cord blood to test whether fetal clonotypes persist. Replicate twin experiments were performed at different times using different library preparation protocols to rule out contamination.

Every donor in the study was a healthy Caucasian. The twin cohort comprised three pairs of female monozygotic twins, all aged about 18 to 29 years. CD4+ and CD8+ T cell populations were isolated with positive isolation kits from Invitrogen. Here is what the overall study found, with its caveats: Zero-insertion analyses could be partly confounded by invariant T cells such as MAIT and iNKT, though diverse VJ usage argued against such confounding for most clonotypes. Compared with coincidental sharing between unrelated individuals, out-of-frame TCR alpha sequences shared between twins had an excess of sequences with low generation probability. Fewer insertions were carried by abundant cord blood beta clonotypes, a similar but weaker trend appeared in young adult naive repertoires, and no such trend appeared in memory repertoires. In monozygotic twins, recombination models systematically underestimated out-of-frame TCR alpha sharing, but the models matched the sharing seen between unrelated individuals. In beta out-of-frame sequences, excess twin sharing was weaker, because having fewer shared sequences lowered the signal-to-noise ratio. Conclusions relied on cross-sectional statistical analysis, since the same donors could not be followed over many years.

Library prep was done by 5' RACE. TCRdb records Illumina HiSeq 2000 as the sequencer. A universal primer binding site was added through template switching, and the final cDNA carried a unique molecular identifier so that TCR cDNA molecules could be counted accurately. Specific primers in the conserved constant-segment region were used to synthesize first-strand cDNA for the TCR alpha and beta chains. To control for contamination, each cDNA library was double barcoded with a SMART-Mk sample barcode plus Illumina barcodes. TruSeq adapter sequences along with Illumina sample barcodes were introduced in two successive PCR steps. TCR alpha and beta cDNA libraries were sequenced on the Illumina HiSeq platform with custom primers. Per the authors' processing: MiGEC was used to process raw reads and extract unique molecular identifiers, and MiXCR was used to find CDR3 positions. For each individual, recombination models were inferred using an EM algorithm with the repgenHMM and IGoR tools. The tcR package in R was used for shared clonotype analysis, with sharing normalized by the product of cloneset sizes. Out-of-frame nonproductive sequences were analyzed to study raw recombination free of thymic and clonal selection effects. TCRdb passed the public sequencing reads through fastp at Q25 and MiXCR, retaining productive beta sequences. Rows are combined by CDR3 protein, so each entry shows the most common genes and DNA. TCRdb, not the original authors, processed these V and J calls. Present in this sample are some 250,000 distinct CDR3 sequences, under 8.5% of which were seen just once. The ten top clones hold about 14% of the sample.

The same data also went into a second study, on T cells expressing NK-cell markers. In that second paper, the authors write: Eight or nine donors provided sorted CD3+CD56+NKG2C+, CD3+CD56+NKG2C- and CD3+CD56-NKG2C+ T-cell subsets, whose TCR beta-chain repertoires were profiled. Among the eight sequenced donors, seven were HCMV-seropositive and one was HCMV-seronegative. In several experiments an anti-gammadeltaTCR antibody was added to restrict sorting to alphabetaTCR-expressing T cells. In several donors, the dominant CD3+CD56+NKG2C+ clonotypes were found to rank among the top 10 CD8+ clonotypes and to make up 1.0-7.0% of CD8+ T cells. Those dominant clonotypes were again the most abundant among CD3+CD56-NKG2C+ cells in a handful of donors, at about 28.3-60.1%. Whether the expanded NKG2C-expressing T cell clones were specific for HCMV antigens was left unclear. All eight donors whose samples were sequenced were randomly selected healthy volunteers, three of them men and five women. HCMV serostatus was determined by detecting HCMV-specific IgG in serum with a commercial ELISA kit. MIGEC was used to demultiplex reads and group the reads by UMI, and MiTCR was used to assemble and quantify clonotypes. To remove erroneous sequences, TCR cDNA sequences were retained only when supported by two or more reads. The tcR package was used for downstream repertoire analysis, and clonotypes were matched across fractions by CDR3 nucleotide sequence plus V segment. Antigen specificity was annotated against VDJdb with VDJmatch, allowing one amino acid substitution in CDR3.

This chain joins TRBV4-3 to TRBJ1-2, with no reliable assignment of the D segment. Sequencing was carried out using CD8+ T cells sorted from blood. This clonotype was sampled from a woman in her late teens or twenties in good health. CDR3 protein: CASSQESPWSGYTF. In nucleotides, the sequence is TGCGCCAGCAGCCAAGAGTCTCCCTGGAGTGGCTACACCTTC.